The TCR beta chain described here comes from a study of shared clonotypes between healthy human individuals. To note about this clone: Its cognate antigen is unknown.

Profiled with immunoSEQ multiplex PCR; TCRdb holds only in-frame clones, not every one. The sample gives about a million clones, approximately 80% of which show up once; approximately 1.5% is in the top ten. Every one of the donors was a Caucasian adult that lived in Nashville, Tennessee. Study observations and caveats: Few donors restricted represented genetic and exposure-history diversity. Compared with memory subsets, naive subsets generally had larger estimated richness.

Germline values: CDR1 LNHDA, CDR2 SQIVND (reference sequence). CDR3 size: 13 residues. Trimming stripped 5 bases from V and 4 bases from J, with 11 bases between. The chain employs TRBV19 and TRBJ1-2; D is uncertain. The TCR comes from a man aged 18 to 29 in good health. Sequenced input: memory CD4+ T cells sorted from blood. Stated subset: CD45RA-negative fraction. The chain's CDR3 is CASSVRGPYGYTF. DNA of the CDR3: TGTGCCAGTAGTGTCAGAGGGCCCTATGGCTACACCTTC.